The following is a TCR beta chain sequence with its context. An end of the junction does not agree with germline; a read error may underlie this. The data were obtained in a study of CD4 and CD8 cells across lung adenocarcinoma regions. The patients had localized lung adenocarcinoma, a non-small cell subtype. TCRdb called the PCR reads again in MiXCR, with one record for every CDR3 protein. In the table there are approximately 2,400 distinct CDR3 sequences, 51% of which are singletons. In germline, CDR1 is WSHSY, CDR2 SAAADI. This CDR3 spans 18 amino acids. This clonotype was sampled from a female donor with lung adenocarcinoma. The CD4 and CD8 labels of this study may be unreliable. The chain recombines TRBV10-2 with TRBJ2-3; 9 nucleotides match TRBD2. Sequencing was done on a sample of CD4+ T cells from the center of a lung tumor. CDR3 region: CASSEAGGGAGGTDTQYF. CDR3 DNA: TGCGCCAGCAGTGAGGCGGGGGGGGGAGCCGGTGGCACAGATACGCAGTATTTC.